This T cell receptor (beta chain) appears in the sequencing data of a study of early T cells in non-severe SARS-CoV-2 infection. Overall study context: Investigators sequenced bulk RNA drawn from unsorted whole blood, and chains remained unpaired.

Individual cDNA molecules were tagged with unique molecular identifiers. From the 5' RACE reads, TCRdb called clonotypes with MiXCR, one entry per CDR3 protein. The sample includes 70,000 or so distinct CDR3 sequences, 12% of them seen just once. The study, taken as a whole, reports: Matches to VDJdb favored anti-spike CD8 responses and missed private and CD4 specificities.

At least ten counts were recorded for this clonotype. Its antigen is not identified. The CDR3 totals 14 residues. V was cut by 0 bases and J by 8 bases, with 13 bases left in between. From germline, CDR1 is SGHTA and CDR2 FQGNSA. V is TRBV7-2 and J is TRBJ1-2, with a weak D call TRBD1 (5 bases). The source material was whole blood. This TCR was sampled from an adult who was a healthcare worker with PCR-confirmed SARS-CoV-2 infection or an uninfected control (not recorded which). The CDR3 region is CASSLARTAGGYTF. The DNA for the CDR3 is TGTGCCAGCAGCTTAGCGCGCACGGCAGGGGGCTACACCTTC.